Reported below is one TCR beta chain. TCRdb analysed the 5' RACE reads with MiXCR anew, one entry per CDR3 protein. Of about 540,000 distinct CDR3 sequences listed, roughly 22% are singletons. This sample is part of a study of T-cell memory formation after mild COVID-19. Germline V gives CDR1 DFQATT, CDR2 SNEGSKA (reference sequence). This CDR3 is 16 amino acids long. V was shortened by 0 bases and J by 1 base, with 13 bases between the two germline ends. Sample: PBMCs or a T cell subset sorted from them (not recorded which). The origin of this receptor is an adult woman who had mild COVID-19 (a few samples of this study predate the infection). Cell type and time point are not known. This rearrangement joins TRBV20-1 to TRBJ2-1, with D possibly being TRBD2 (6 bases). The chain's CDR3 is CSARDLSSGSYNEQFF. The CDR3 DNA follows: TGCAGTGCTAGAGATTTATCCAGCGGGTCCTACAATGAGCAGTTCTTC.